The source of this T cell receptor beta chain is a study of blood T cell repertoires in COVID-19. Study as a whole: The study drew acute and convalescent COVID-19 samples from the United States, Italy and Spain. Sample material is recorded as cDNA or gDNA derived from T cells, B-cell-depleted T cells, or PBMCs.

How the authors handled the data: Nucleated cell number was recorded as an estimate derived from reference gene primer amplification. The repertoire was sequenced with immunoSEQ multiplex PCR; TCRdb's copy has only in-frame clones and lacks some. Clone size and V and J calls were adopted from that table, with D and trimming inferred from the DNA. Among some 220,000 clones listed, approximately 83% were seen once. Germline assignment: CDR1 MDHEN and CDR2 SYDVKM. V was clipped by 2 bases and J by 8 bases, with 12 bases between them. There are 13 residues in the CDR3. The sequencing sample was made of peripheral blood. The receptor comes from a woman in her sixties with acute or convalescent COVID-19. The chain links TRBV28 to TRBJ1-2; no firm D call. CDR3 DNA sequence: TGTGCCAGCAGTTTAGAGCTTCCTAGGGGCTACACCTTC. Encoded protein: CASSLELPRGYTF.